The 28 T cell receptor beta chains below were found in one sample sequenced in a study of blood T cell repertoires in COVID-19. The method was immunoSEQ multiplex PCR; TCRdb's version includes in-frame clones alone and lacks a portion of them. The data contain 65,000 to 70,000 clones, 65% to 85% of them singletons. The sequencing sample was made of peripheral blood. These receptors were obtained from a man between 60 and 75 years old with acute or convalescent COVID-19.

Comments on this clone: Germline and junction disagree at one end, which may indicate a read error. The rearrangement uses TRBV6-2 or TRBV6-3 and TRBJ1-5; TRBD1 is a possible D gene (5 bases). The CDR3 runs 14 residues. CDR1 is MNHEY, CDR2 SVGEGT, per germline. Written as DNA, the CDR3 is TGTGCCAGCAGTTACTGGCAGGGCAACCAGCCCCAGCATTTT. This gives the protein CASSYWQGNQPQHF.

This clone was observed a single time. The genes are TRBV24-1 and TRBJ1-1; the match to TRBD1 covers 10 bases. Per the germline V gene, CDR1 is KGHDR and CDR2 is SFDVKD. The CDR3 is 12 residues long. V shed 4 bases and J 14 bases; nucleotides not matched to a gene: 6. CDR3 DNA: TGTGCCACCAGTGACCCGACAGGGGGCTGGTTCTTT. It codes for CATSDPTGGWFF.

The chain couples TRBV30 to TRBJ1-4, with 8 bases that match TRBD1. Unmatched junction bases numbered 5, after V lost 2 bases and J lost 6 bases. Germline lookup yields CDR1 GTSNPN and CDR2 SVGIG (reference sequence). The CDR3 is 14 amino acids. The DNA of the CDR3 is TGTGCCTGGAGTCCGACAGGGGTAGATGAAAAACTGTTTTTT. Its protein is CAWSPTGVDEKLFF. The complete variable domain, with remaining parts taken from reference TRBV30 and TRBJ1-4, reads SQTIHQWPATLVQPVGSPLSLECTVEGTSNPNLYWYRQAAGRGLQLLFYSVGIGQISSEVPQNLSASRPQDRQFILSSKKLLLSDSGFYLCAWSPTGVDEKLFFGSGTQLSVL.

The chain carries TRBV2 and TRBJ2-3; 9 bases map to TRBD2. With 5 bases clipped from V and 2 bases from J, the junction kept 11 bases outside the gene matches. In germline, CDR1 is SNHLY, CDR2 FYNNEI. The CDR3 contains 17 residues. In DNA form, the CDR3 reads TGTGCCAGCAGTCAACATAATAGCGGGGGATACACAGATACGCAGTATTTT. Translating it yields CASSQHNSGGYTDTQYF.

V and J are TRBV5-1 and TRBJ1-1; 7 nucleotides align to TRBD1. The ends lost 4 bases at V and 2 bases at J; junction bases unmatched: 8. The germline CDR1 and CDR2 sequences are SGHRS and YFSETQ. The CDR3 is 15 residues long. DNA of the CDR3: TGCGCCAGCAGCGACGACAGGGCGGGAAACACTGAAGCTTTCTTT. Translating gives CASSDDRAGNTEAFF.

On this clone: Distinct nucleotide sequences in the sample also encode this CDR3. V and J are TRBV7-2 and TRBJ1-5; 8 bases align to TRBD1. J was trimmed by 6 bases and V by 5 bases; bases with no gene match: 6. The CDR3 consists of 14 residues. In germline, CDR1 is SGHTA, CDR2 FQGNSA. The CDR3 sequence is CASSTGQGLQPQHF. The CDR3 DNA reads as TGTGCCAGCAGCACCGGACAGGGACTTCAGCCCCAGCATTTT.

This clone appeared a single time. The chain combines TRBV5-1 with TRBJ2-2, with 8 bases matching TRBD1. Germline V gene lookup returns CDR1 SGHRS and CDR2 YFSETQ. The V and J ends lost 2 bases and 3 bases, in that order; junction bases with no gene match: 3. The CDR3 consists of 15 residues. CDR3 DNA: TGCGCCAGCAGCTTTACAGGGGGTGACACCGGGGAGCTGTTTTTT. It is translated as CASSFTGGDTGELFF.

The CDR3 DNA follows: TGTGCCAGCAGCGTAGGGACAGGGACCTATGGCTACACCTTC. Translating gives CASSVGTGTYGYTF. The gene calls are TRBV9 and TRBJ1-2, with 8 bases fitting TRBD1. V shed 0 bases and J 4 bases; nucleotides not matched to a gene: 2. Germline CDR1 and CDR2: SGDLS and YYNGEE. This CDR3 is 14 amino acids long.

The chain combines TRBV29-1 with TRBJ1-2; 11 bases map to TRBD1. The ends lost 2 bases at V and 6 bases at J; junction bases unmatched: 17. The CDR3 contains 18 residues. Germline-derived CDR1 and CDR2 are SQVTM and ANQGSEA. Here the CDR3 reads CSVERTLGQGALSNGYTF. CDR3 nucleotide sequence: TGCAGCGTTGAAAGGACTCTCGGACAGGGGGCATTAAGTAATGGCTACACCTTC.

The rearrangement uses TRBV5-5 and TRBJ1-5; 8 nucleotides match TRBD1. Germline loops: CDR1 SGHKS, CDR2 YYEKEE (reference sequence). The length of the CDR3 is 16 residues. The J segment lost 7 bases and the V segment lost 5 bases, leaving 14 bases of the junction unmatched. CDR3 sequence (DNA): TGTGCCAGCAGTCAACGGTCGGGGACAGGTTTCCAGCCCCAGCATTTT. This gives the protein CASSQRSGTGFQPQHF.

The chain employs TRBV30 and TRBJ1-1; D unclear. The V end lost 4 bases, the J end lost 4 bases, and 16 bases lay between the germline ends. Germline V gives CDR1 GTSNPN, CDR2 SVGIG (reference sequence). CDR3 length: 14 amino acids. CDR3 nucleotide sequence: TGTGCCTGGAACGTAATACCGGGAGTCACTGAAGCTTTCTTT. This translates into CAWNVIPGVTEAFF.

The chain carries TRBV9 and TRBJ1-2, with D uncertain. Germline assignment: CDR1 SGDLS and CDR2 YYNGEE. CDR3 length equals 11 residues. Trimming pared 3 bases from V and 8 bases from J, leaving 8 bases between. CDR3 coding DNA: TGTGCCAGCAGCGACGGCGGGGGCTACACCTTC. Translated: CASSDGGGYTF.

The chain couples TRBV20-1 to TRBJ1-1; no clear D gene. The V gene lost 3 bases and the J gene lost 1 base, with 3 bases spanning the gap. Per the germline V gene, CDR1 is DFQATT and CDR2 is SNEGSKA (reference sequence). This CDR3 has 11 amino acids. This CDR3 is CSARRNTEAFF. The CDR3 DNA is TGCAGTGCTAGGCGGAACACTGAAGCTTTCTTT.

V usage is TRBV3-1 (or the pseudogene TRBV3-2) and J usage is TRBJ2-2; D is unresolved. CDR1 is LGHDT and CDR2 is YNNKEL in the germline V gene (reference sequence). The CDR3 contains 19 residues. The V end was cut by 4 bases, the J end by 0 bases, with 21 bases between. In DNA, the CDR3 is TGTGCCAGCAGCCCGCAGGCGCAGGCCAAACCCTCGAACACCGGGGAGCTGTTTTTT. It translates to CASSPQAQAKPSNTGELFF.

The CDR3 DNA follows: TGTGCCAGCAGTGAAAACAGGGGGCGCGGGACGGCTTTCTTT. This encodes CASSENRGRGTAFF. The rearrangement joins TRBV6-4 to TRBJ1-1, with 9 positions matching TRBD1. The CDR3 runs 14 residues. V lost 3 bases and J lost 11; bases outside the gene matches: 10. Germline CDR1 MRHNA, CDR2 SNTAGT.

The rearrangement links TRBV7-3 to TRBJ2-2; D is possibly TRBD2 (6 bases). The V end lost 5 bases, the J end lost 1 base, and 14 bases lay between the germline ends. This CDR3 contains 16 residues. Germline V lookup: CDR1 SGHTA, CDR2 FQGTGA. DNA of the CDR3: TGTGCCAGCAGCCTATACGGGACTCAGAACACCGGGGAGCTGTTTTTT. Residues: CASSLYGTQNTGELFF.

The CDR3 DNA reads TGTGCCAGCAGCGCAACAGGAGCAATGAACACTGAAGCTTTCTTT. Encoded protein: CASSATGAMNTEAFF. The chain joins TRBV21-1 to TRBJ1-1; the table gives TRBD1 as D, unverified against the DNA. TRBV21-1 represents a pseudogene. The CDR3 is made up of 15 amino acids.

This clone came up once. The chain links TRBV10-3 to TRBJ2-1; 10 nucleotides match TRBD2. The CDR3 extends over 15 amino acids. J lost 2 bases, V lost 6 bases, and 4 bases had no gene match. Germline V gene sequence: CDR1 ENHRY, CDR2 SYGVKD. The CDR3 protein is CAISSSGGTYNEQFF. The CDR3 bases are TGTGCCATCAGCTCTAGCGGGGGAACCTACAATGAGCAGTTCTTC.

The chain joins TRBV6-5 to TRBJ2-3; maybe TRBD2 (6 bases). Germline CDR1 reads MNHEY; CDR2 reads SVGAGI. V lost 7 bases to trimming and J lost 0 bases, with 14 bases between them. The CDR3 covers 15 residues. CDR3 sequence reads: CASKFGDSSTDTQYF. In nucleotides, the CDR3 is TGTGCCAGCAAGTTCGGGGACTCGAGCACAGATACGCAGTATTTT.

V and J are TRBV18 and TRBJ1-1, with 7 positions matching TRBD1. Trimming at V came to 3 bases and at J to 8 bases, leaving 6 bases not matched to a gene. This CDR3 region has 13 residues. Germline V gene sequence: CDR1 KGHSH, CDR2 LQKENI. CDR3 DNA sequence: TGTGCCAGCTCACCCCCCTCGACAGGGGAAGCTTTCTTT. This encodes CASSPPSTGEAFF.

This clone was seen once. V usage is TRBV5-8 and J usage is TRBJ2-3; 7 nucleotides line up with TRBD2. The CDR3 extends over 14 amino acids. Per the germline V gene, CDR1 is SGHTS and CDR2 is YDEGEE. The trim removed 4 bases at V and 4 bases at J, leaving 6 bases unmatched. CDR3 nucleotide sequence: TGTGCCAGCAGCCGGAGGACTAGAGCAGATACGCAGTATTTT. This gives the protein CASSRRTRADTQYF. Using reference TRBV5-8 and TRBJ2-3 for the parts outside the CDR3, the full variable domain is EAGVTQSPTHLIKTRGQQATLRCSPISGHTSVYWYQQALGLGLQFLLWYDEGEERNRGNFPPRFSGRQFPNYSSELNVNALELEDSALYLCASSRRTRADTQYFGPGTRLTVL.

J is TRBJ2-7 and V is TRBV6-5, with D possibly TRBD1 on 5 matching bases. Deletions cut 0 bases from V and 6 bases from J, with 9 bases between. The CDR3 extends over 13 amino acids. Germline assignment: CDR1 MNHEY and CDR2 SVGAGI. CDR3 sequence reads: CASSYSGPGEQYF. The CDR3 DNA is TGTGCCAGCAGTTACTCGGGGCCGGGCGAGCAGTACTTC.

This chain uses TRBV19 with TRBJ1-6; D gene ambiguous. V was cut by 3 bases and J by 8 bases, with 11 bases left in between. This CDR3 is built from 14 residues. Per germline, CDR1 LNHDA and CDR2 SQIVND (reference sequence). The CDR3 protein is CASSIGGFYSPLHF. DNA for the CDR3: TGTGCCAGTAGTATTGGAGGATTTTATTCACCCCTCCACTTT.

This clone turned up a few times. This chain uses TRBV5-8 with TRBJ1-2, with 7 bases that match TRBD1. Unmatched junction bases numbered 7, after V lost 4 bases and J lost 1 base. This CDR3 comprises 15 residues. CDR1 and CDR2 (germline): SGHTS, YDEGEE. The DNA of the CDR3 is TGTGCCAGCAGCCTGCCGACAGGGATTAACTATGGCTACACCTTC. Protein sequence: CASSLPTGINYGYTF.

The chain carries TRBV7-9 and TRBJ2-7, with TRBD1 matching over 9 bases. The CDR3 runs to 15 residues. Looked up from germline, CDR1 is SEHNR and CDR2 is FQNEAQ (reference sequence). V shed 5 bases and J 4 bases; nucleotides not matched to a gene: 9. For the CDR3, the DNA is TGTGCCAGCAGCCCCGACAGGGGGATAGGTTACGAGCAGTACTTC. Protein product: CASSPDRGIGYEQYF.

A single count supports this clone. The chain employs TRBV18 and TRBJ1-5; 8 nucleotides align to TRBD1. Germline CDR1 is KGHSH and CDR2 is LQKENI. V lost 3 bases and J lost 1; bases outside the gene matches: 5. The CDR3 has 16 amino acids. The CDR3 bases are TGTGCCAGCTCACCCGGACAGGGAATGAGCAATCAGCCCCAGCATTTT. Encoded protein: CASSPGQGMSNQPQHF.

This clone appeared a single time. The CDR3 DNA sequence: TGTGCCAGCAGCCAAGGCCAGCGGAATCAGCCCCAGCATTTT. This sequence encodes CASSQGQRNQPQHF. The chain is built from TRBV3-1 (or the pseudogene TRBV3-2) and TRBJ1-5; D is ambiguous. Germline loops: CDR1 LGHDT, CDR2 YNNKEL (reference sequence). Deletions cut 1 base from V and 4 bases from J, with 8 bases between. This CDR3 region has 14 residues.

The chain's CDR3 is CASSYTRDSQYF. CDR3 nucleotide sequence: TGCGCCAGCAGCTATACCCGGGACAGCCAGTACTTC. This chain links TRBV5-1 with TRBJ2-5, with 7 positions matching TRBD1. This CDR3 is built from 12 residues. The J segment lost 10 bases and the V segment lost 3 bases, leaving 6 bases of the junction unmatched. Germline CDR1 SGHRS, CDR2 YFSETQ.